These 18 T cell receptor beta chains were all obtained from the same sample, sequenced in a study of T cells in Graves' hyperthyroidism and ophthalmopathy. From RNA transcripts, TCR beta CDR3 regions were amplified. HTBI primers drove first-round RT-PCR of the TCR CDR3. Each CDR3 protein is one row after TCRdb ran MiXCR on the multiplex PCR reads. The sample comprises hundreds of thousands of distinct CDR3 sequences, around 19% of which are singletons, and around 17% rests with the top ten. The sequenced sample was blood. These receptors all stem from a woman in her forties or fifties with Graves' hyperthyroidism that later progressed to Graves' ophthalmopathy.

The chain couples TRBV28 to TRBJ1-2; D uncertain. Germline assignment: CDR1 MDHEN and CDR2 SYDVKM. V shed 7 bases and J shed 5 bases, with 20 bases lying between them. CDR3 size: 15 residues. The CDR3 DNA reads as TGTGCCAGCACCAAAGTCGGGGTCCTAGGGTATGGCTACACCTTC. Its translation is CASTKVGVLGYGYTF.

This chain uses TRBV29-1 with TRBJ2-7; D gene uncertain. V lost 0 bases and J 7 bases, leaving 10 bases between the germline ends. The CDR3 consists of 12 residues. Germline V gene data show CDR1 as SQVTM and CDR2 as ANQGSEA. The DNA for the CDR3 is TGCAGCGTTGAAGATCGCGATACAGAGCAGTACTTC. This encodes CSVEDRDTEQYF.

This clonotype has just a few counts. V is TRBV27 and J is TRBJ1-1; no firm D call. With 8 bases removed from V and 4 bases from J, the gap between germline ends came to 17 bases. Germline V CDR1 and CDR2: MNHEY, SMNVEV (reference sequence). The CDR3 runs 14 residues. The CDR3 is CASALGVAATEAFF. The CDR3 DNA reads as TGTGCCAGCGCCCTCGGGGTCGCGGCCACTGAAGCTTTCTTT.

The CDR3 reads CASSTAQGFQPQHF. The CDR3 DNA reads as TGTGCCAGCAGTACCGCACAGGGTTTTCAGCCCCAGCATTTT. The chain recombines TRBV11-2 with TRBJ1-5; tentatively, D is TRBD1 (6 bases). Germline assignment: CDR1 SGHAT and CDR2 FQNNGV. V was shortened by 6 bases and J by 6 bases, with 15 bases between the two germline ends. CDR3 length: 14 amino acids.

The chain recombines TRBV5-8 with TRBJ1-6; perhaps TRBD1 as D (5 bases). Deletions cut 4 bases from V and 5 bases from J, with 16 bases between. Germline CDR1 and CDR2: SGHTS and YDEGEE. The CDR3 has 16 residues. CDR3 bases: TGTGCCAGCAGCCACCCGGGGACGAATGATAATTCACCCCTCCACTTT. Its translation: CASSHPGTNDNSPLHF.

The V gene is TRBV29-1, the J gene TRBJ1-1; TRBD1 is a possible D gene (5 bases). There are 15 residues in the CDR3. Germline CDR1 reads SQVTM; CDR2 reads ANQGSEA. V shed 2 bases and J shed 0 bases, with 13 bases lying between them. CDR3 loop: CSVEWGRQLNTEAFF. The CDR3 bases are TGCAGCGTTGAATGGGGCAGACAACTGAACACTGAAGCTTTCTTT. Looking up the rest from reference TRBV29-1 and TRBJ1-1 gives the full variable domain: SAVISQKPSRDICQRGTSLTIQCQVDSQVTMMFWYRQQPGQSLTLIATANQGSEATYESGFVIDKFPISRPNLTFSTLTVSNMSPEDSSIYLCSVEWGRQLNTEAFFGQGTRLTVV.

This clonotype was found a few times. The J gene is TRBJ1-1, the V gene TRBV29-1; no clear D gene. The CDR3 has 11 residues. V lost 4 bases, J lost 3 bases, and 6 bases lay in between. CDR1 and CDR2 from the germline V gene are SQVTM and ANQGSEA. The CDR3 sequence: CSVVTYTEAFF. In DNA, the CDR3 is TGCAGCGTTGTCACCTACACTGAAGCTTTCTTT.

This clonotype has more than one count but fewer than ten. The chain uses TRBV5-1 and TRBJ1-6; TRBD1 aligns across 8 bases. The CDR3 sequence is 15 residues long. The germline V gene has CDR1 SGHRS and CDR2 YFSETQ. V lost 4 bases and J lost 10; bases outside the gene matches: 10. CDR3 in DNA: TGCGCCAGCAGCATCGGACAGGGAGACGGGTCACCCCTCCACTTT. This translates into CASSIGQGDGSPLHF.

The J gene is TRBJ2-7, the V gene TRBV3-1; tentative D call: TRBD2 (6 bases). Germline V gives CDR1 LGHDT, CDR2 YNNKEL (reference sequence). Trimming left V 0 bases short and J 1 base short, with 10 bases between. This CDR3 has 15 residues. The CDR3 is CASSQEWRGSYEQYF. The CDR3 DNA reads TGTGCCAGCAGCCAAGAATGGCGGGGTTCCTACGAGCAGTACTTC.

This chain links TRBV19 with TRBJ1-2; the match to TRBD1 covers 9 bases. CDR3 length: 14 residues. CDR1 and CDR2 from the germline V gene are LNHDA and SQIVND (reference sequence). V lost 6 bases and J lost 3; bases outside the gene matches: 5. The CDR3 spells CASRGQGPDYGYTF. CDR3 nucleotides: TGTGCCAGTAGGGGACAGGGTCCTGACTATGGCTACACCTTC.

This clonotype appeared many times. The chain recombines TRBV10-3 with TRBJ1-1; 7 positions match TRBD1. V lost 7 bases to trimming and J lost 0 bases; unmatched junction nucleotides: 17. Germline values: CDR1 ENHRY, CDR2 SYGVKD. This CDR3 is built from 18 residues. CDR3 coding DNA: TGTGCCATCAACCCAGGACAGGCTACATGGGGAATGAACACTGAAGCTTTCTTT. Residues: CAINPGQATWGMNTEAFF.

This clonotype has just a few counts. V and J are TRBV7-2 and TRBJ2-4, with a possible D match to TRBD2 (7 bases). CDR3 length: 16 residues. The V gene lost 7 bases and the J gene lost 1 base, with 17 bases spanning the gap. Germline V gives CDR1 SGHTA, CDR2 FQGNSA. CDR3 sequence (DNA): TGTGCCAGCACCTCTAGGGGGGGTTTGGCCAAAAACATTCAGTACTTC. It yields the protein CASTSRGGLAKNIQYF.

This clonotype was counted many times. This rearrangement joins TRBV29-1 to TRBJ2-3, with D maybe TRBD1 (6 bases). V was clipped by 7 bases and J by 5 bases, with 13 bases between them. CDR1 and CDR2 (germline): SQVTM, ANQGSEA. CDR3 length: 12 amino acids. CDR3 region: CSDSIQGDTQYF. For the CDR3, the DNA is TGCAGCGACTCCATACAGGGAGATACGCAGTATTTT.

The J gene is TRBJ2-7, the V gene TRBV6-1, with D unclear. The CDR3 is 13 amino acids. V was clipped by 5 bases and J by 1 base, with 9 bases between them. Germline lookup yields CDR1 MNHNS and CDR2 SASEGT. The CDR3 DNA reads as TGTGCCAGCAGTTGGGGTTTTTCCTACGAGCAGTACTTC. Protein product: CASSWGFSYEQYF.

A few counts support this clonotype. V gene TRBV6-1 combines with J gene TRBJ2-3; D is uncertain. The V end lost 2 bases, the J end lost 0 bases, and 9 bases lay between the germline ends. The CDR3 spans 15 residues. CDR1 is MNHNS, CDR2 SASEGT, per germline. This CDR3 reads CASSEFGASTDTQYF. Written as DNA, the CDR3 is TGTGCCAGCAGTGAATTCGGTGCTAGCACAGATACGCAGTATTTT.

V is TRBV29-1 and J is TRBJ2-7; TRBD1 agrees at 10 bases. The CDR3 has 13 residues. Germline trimming cut 6 bases from V and 3 bases from J; bases unmatched to any gene: 5. Germline loops: CDR1 SQVTM, CDR2 ANQGSEA. CDR3 region: CSVTGQGGYEQYF. The DNA for the CDR3 is TGCAGCGTAACAGGACAGGGGGGCTACGAGCAGTACTTC.

This clonotype was seen many times. This CDR3 is CASSRRREAFF. The CDR3 DNA sequence: TGTGCCAGCAGTCGACGGCGTGAAGCTTTCTTT. This rearrangement joins TRBV12-3 or TRBV12-4 to TRBJ1-1; D remains ambiguous. The V end was cut by 5 bases, the J end by 7 bases, with 8 bases between. This CDR3 has 11 amino acids.

The V gene is TRBV19, the J gene TRBJ2-1, with 7 bases identical to TRBD2. The CDR3 spans 16 residues. Germline V gene sequence: CDR1 LNHDA, CDR2 SQIVND (reference sequence). After removal of 3 bases from V and 4 bases from J, the junction contained 9 bases not matched to a gene. CDR3 coding DNA: TGTGCCAGTAGTATGGGAGGGGCTCTCATATACAATGAGCAGTTCTTC. Its translation: CASSMGGALIYNEQFF.